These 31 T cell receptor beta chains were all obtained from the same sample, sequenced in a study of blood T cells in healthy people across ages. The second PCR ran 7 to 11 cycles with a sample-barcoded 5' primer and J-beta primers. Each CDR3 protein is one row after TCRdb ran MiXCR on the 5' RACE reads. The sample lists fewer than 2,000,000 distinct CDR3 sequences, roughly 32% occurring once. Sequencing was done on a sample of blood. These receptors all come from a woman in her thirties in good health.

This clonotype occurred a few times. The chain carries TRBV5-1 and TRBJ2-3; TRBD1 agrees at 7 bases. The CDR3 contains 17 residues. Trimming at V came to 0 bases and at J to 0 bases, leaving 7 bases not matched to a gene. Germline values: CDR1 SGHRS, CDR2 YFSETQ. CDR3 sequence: CASSLVGGIASTDTQYF. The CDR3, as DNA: TGCGCCAGCAGCTTGGTAGGGGGCATCGCTAGCACAGATACGCAGTATTTT.

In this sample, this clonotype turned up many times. CDR3 nucleotides: TGTGCCAGCACCCAGGGGGATGGGGTGACCCAGTACTTC. It codes for CASTQGDGVTQYF. This sequence joins TRBV12-3 or TRBV12-4 and TRBJ2-5, with 7 bases aligning to TRBD1. The CDR3 runs 13 residues. V was pared by 7 bases and J by 7 bases, with 9 bases of the junction left unmatched.

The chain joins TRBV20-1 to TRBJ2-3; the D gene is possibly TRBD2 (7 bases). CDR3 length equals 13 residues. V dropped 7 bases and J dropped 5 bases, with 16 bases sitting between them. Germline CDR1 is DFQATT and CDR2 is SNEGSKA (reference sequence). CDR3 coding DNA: TGCAGTGAGGGGGGGGGGGAAAGAGATACGCAGTATTTT. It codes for CSEGGGERDTQYF.

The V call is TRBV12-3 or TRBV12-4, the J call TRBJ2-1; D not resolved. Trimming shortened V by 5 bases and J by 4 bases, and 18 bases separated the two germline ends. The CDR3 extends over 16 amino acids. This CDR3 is CASSPYLGSVYNEQFF. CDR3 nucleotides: TGTGCCAGCAGTCCCTACCTCGGGTCTGTGTACAATGAGCAGTTCTTC.

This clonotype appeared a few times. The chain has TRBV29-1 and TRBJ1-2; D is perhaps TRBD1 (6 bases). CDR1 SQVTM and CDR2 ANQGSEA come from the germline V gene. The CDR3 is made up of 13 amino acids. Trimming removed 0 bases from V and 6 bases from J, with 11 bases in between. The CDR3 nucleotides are TGCAGCGTTGAAGATCAACAGGGAAATGGCTACACCTTC. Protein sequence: CSVEDQQGNGYTF.

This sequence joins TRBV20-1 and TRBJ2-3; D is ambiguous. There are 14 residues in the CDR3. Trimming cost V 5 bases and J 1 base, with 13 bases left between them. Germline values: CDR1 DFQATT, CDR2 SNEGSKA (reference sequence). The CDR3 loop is CSARRSGGTDTQYF. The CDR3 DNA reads TGCAGTGCTCGCCGTTCGGGCGGCACAGATACGCAGTATTTT.

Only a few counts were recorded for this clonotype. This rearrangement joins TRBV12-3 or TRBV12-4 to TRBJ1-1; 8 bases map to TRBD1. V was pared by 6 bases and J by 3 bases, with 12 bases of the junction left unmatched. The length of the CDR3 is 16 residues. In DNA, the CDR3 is TGTGCCAGCAGCCCTTGGACAGGGACGATCTACACTGAAGCTTTCTTT. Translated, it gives CASSPWTGTIYTEAFF.

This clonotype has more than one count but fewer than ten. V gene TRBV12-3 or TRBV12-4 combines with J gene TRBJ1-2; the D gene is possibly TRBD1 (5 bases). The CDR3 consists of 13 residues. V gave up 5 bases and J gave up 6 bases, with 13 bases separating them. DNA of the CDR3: TGTGCCAGCAGTGCAAAGGGGACTAATGGCTACACCTTC. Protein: CASSAKGTNGYTF.

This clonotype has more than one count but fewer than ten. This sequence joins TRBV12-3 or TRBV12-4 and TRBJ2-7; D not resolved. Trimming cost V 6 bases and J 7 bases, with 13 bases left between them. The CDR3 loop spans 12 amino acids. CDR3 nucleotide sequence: TGTGCCAGCAGACGAGGACCATCGGAGCAGTACTTC. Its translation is CASRRGPSEQYF.

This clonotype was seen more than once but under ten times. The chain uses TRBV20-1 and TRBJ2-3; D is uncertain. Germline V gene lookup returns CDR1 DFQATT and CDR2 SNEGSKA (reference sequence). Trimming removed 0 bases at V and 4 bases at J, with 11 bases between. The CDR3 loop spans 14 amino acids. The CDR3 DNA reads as TGCAGTGCTAGAGATGTGGCTAAGCCAGATACGCAGTATTTT. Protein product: CSARDVAKPDTQYF.

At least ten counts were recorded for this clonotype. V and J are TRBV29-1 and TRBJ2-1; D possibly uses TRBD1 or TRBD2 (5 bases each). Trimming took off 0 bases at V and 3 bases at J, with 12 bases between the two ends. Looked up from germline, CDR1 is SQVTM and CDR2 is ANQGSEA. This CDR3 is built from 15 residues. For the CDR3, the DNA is TGCAGCGTTGAAGATCCCGAGGGGCGCTACAATGAGCAGTTCTTC. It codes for CSVEDPEGRYNEQFF.

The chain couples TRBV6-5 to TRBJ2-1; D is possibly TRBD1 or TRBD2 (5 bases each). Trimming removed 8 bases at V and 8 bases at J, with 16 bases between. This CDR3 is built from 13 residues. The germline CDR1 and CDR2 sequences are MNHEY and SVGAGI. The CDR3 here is CASCGSWGYEQFF. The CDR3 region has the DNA TGTGCCAGCTGTGGCTCATGGGGGTATGAGCAGTTCTTC.

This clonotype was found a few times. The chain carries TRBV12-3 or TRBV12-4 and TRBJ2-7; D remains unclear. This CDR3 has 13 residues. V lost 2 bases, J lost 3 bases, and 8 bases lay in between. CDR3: CASSLSTNYEQYF. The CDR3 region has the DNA TGTGCCAGCAGTTTATCGACGAACTACGAGCAGTACTTC.

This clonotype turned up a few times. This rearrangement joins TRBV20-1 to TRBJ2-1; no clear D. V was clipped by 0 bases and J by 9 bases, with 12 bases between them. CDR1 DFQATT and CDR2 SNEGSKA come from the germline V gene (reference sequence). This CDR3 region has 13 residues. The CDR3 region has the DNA TGCAGTGCTAGAGATTCAACATTAGGTGAGCAGTTCTTC. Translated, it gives CSARDSTLGEQFF.

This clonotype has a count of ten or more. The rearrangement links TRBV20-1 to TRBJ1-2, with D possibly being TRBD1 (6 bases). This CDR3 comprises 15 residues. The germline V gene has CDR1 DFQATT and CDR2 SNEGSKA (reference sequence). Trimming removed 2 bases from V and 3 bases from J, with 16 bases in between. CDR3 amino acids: CSARPAGVKDYGYTF. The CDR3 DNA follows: TGCAGTGCTAGACCCGCAGGGGTAAAAGACTATGGCTACACCTTC.

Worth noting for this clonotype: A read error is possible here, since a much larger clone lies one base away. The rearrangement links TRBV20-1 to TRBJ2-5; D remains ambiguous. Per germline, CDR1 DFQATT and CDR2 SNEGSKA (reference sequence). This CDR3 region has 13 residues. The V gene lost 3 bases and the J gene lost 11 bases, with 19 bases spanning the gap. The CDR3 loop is CSASRWETNEQYF. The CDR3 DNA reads TGCAGTGCTAGTAGGTGGGAAACCAATGAGCAGTACTTC.

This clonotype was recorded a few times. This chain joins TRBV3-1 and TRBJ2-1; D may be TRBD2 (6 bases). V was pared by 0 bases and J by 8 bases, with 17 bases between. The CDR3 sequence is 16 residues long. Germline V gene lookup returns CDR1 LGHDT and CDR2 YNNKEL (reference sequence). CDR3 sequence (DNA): TGTGCCAGCAGCCAAGATCTACTAGCAGGTCGCGATGAGCAGTTCTTC. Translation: CASSQDLLAGRDEQFF.

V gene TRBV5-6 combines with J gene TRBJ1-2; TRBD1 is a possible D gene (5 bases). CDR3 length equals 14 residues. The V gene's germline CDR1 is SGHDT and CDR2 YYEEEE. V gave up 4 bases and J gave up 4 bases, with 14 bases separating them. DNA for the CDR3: TGTGCCAGCAGCCCCAGGGCCTCCTTCTATGGCTACACCTTC. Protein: CASSPRASFYGYTF.

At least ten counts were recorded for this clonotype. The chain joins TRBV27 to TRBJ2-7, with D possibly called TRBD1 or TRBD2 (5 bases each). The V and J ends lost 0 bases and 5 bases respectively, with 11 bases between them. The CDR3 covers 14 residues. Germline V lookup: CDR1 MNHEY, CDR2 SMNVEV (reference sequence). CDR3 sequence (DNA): TGTGCCAGCAGTTTATCACCAGGGAGCCACGAGCAGTACTTC. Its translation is CASSLSPGSHEQYF.

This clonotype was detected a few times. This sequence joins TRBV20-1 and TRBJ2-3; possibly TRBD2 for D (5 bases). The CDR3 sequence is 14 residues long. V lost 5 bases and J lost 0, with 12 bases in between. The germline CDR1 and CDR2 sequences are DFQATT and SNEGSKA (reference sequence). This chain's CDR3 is CSAPRLPSTDTQYF. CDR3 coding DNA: TGCAGTGCTCCTCGACTACCTAGCACAGATACGCAGTATTTT.

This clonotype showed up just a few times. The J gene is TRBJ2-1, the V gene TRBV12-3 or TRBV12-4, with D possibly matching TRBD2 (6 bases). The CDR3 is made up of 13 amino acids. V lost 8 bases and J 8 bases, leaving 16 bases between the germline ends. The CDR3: CASGGPSLDEQFF. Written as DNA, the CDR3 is TGTGCCAGCGGAGGGCCGAGTCTCGATGAGCAGTTCTTC.

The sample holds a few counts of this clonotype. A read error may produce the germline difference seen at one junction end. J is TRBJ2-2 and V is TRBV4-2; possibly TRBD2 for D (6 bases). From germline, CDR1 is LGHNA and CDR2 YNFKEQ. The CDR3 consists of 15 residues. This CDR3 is CAGSLGGANTGELFF. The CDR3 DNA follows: TGTGCCGGCAGCCTTGGCGGGGCGAACACCGGGGAGCTGTTTTTT.

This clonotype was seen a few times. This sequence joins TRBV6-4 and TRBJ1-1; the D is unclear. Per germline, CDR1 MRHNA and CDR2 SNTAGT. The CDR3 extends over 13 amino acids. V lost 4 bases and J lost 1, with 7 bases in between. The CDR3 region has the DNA TGTGCCAGCAGTGCCCAGAGGAACACTGAAGCTTTCTTT. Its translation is CASSAQRNTEAFF.

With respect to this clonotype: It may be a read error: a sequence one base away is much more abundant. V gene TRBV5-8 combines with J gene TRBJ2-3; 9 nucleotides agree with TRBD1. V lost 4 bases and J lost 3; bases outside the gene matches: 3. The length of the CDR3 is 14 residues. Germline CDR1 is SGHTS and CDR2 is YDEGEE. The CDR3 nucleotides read TGTGCCAGCAGCCACGGACAGGGGACAGATACGCAGTATTTT. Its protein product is CASSHGQGTDTQYF.

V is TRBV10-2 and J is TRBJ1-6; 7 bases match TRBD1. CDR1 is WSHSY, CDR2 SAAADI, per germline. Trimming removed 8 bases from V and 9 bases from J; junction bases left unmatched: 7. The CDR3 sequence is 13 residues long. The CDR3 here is CASSDRLSSPLHF. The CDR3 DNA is TGCGCCAGCTCGGACAGGTTATCTTCACCCCTCCACTTT.

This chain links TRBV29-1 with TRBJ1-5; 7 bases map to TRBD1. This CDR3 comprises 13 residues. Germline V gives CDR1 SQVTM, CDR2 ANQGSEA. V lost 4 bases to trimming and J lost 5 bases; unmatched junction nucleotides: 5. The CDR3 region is CSVGEGAYQPQHF. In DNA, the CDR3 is TGCAGCGTTGGGGAGGGGGCATATCAGCCCCAGCATTTT.

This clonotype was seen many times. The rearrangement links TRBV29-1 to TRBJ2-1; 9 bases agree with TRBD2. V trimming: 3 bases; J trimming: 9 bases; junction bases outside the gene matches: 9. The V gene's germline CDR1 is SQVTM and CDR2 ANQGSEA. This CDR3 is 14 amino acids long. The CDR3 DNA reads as TGCAGCGTTGAGGGCGGGAGGGTCTCGCCTGAGCAGTTCTTC. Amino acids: CSVEGGRVSPEQFF.

The CDR3 sequence: CASSSFGGVMGEQYF. CDR3 in DNA: TGTGCCAGCAGTTCATTTGGAGGGGTAATGGGCGAGCAGTACTTC. The J gene is TRBJ2-7, the V gene TRBV7-2; tentative D call: TRBD2 (6 bases). Between the trimmed V and J ends, which lost 6 bases and 6 bases, there was a span of 21 bases. Per germline, CDR1 SGHTA and CDR2 FQGNSA. This CDR3 spans 15 amino acids.

As DNA, the CDR3 is TGCGCCAGCAGCTTGGATACCCGGGTATTTGAGACCCAGTACTTC. As protein: CASSLDTRVFETQYF. The rearrangement uses TRBV5-1 and TRBJ2-5, with D hard to call. The CDR3 spans 15 residues. CDR1 and CDR2 (germline): SGHRS, YFSETQ. The V end was cut by 0 bases, the J end by 5 bases, with 14 bases between.

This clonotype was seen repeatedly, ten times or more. In DNA form, the CDR3 reads TGCGCCAGCAGCCTTAGGACTAGCGGGGGGGCCTACGAGCAGTACTTC. This encodes CASSLRTSGGAYEQYF. This chain connects TRBV4-1 to TRBJ2-7; 15 bases agree with TRBD2. CDR3 length: 16 amino acids. Trimming cost V 4 bases and J 2 bases; bases outside gene matches: 3. Germline CDR1 reads MGHRA; CDR2 reads YSYEKL.

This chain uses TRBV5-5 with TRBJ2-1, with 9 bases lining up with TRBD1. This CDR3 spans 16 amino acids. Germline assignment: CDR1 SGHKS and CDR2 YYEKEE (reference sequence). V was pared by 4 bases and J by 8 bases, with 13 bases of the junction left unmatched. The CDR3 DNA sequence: TGTGCCAGCAGCCTGGGGACAGGGTCGATGATCGATGAGCAGTTCTTC. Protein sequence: CASSLGTGSMIDEQFF.